Each of the 5 T cell receptor beta chains below was sequenced from the same sample in a study of blood T cells in healthy people across ages. Through a sample-barcoded 5' primer and a J-beta primer mix, a second PCR was run for roughly 6 to 11 cycles. One entry per CDR3 protein, called by TCRdb with MiXCR from the 5' RACE reads. The sample holds 920,000 or so distinct CDR3 sequences, around 45% seen once. Material: blood. These receptor sequences come from a woman between 55 and 75 years old in good health.

V is TRBV16 and J is TRBJ1-4; no clear D gene. Per the germline V gene, CDR1 is KGHSY and CDR2 is FQNENV. V gave up 2 bases and J gave up 8 bases, with 12 bases separating them. The CDR3 has 14 residues. The CDR3 reads CASSQGMGVEKLFF. The CDR3 region has the DNA TGTGCCAGCAGCCAAGGGATGGGAGTGGAAAAACTGTTTTTT.

The rearrangement uses TRBV13 and TRBJ2-5; weak D call: TRBD1 (7 bases). The J call may not be correct, given that the DNA end is closer to TRBJ2-7. This CDR3 comprises 14 residues. Germline CDR1 is PRHDT and CDR2 is FYEKMQ (reference sequence). The CDR3 sequence is CASSSQGGQYEQYF. The CDR3 bases are TGTGCCAGCAGCTCCCAGGGGGGACAATACGAGCAGTACTTC.

The rearrangement links TRBV27 to TRBJ1-1, with D perhaps TRBD1 (5 bases). V was shortened by 5 bases and J by 3 bases, with 10 bases between the two germline ends. Germline CDR1 MNHEY, CDR2 SMNVEV (reference sequence). This CDR3 is 13 amino acids long. The CDR3 region is CASSPQVHTEAFF. The CDR3 region has the DNA TGTGCCAGCAGTCCACAGGTGCACACTGAAGCTTTCTTT.

This clonotype has only a few counts. The chain recombines TRBV7-8 with TRBJ2-1, with TRBD2 identical over 8 bases. CDR3 length: 15 residues. CDR1 is SGHVS and CDR2 is FQNEAQ in the germline V gene. V was clipped by 5 bases and J by 4 bases; unmatched bases: 7. CDR3 sequence: CASSPFSGEYNEQFF. The DNA of the CDR3 is TGTGCCAGCAGCCCATTTAGCGGGGAATACAATGAGCAGTTCTTC. The whole variable domain, filled in from reference TRBV7-8 and TRBJ2-1, reads GAGVSQSPRYKVAKRGQDVALRCDPISGHVSLFWYQQALGQGPEFLTYFQNEAQLDKSGLPSDRFFAERPEGSVSTLKIQRTQQEDSAVYLCASSPFSGEYNEQFFGPGTRLTVL.

This clonotype was seen a few times. The V gene is TRBV5-4, the J gene TRBJ2-5; TRBD2 matches at 11 bases. J gave up 5 bases and V 4 bases, and 19 bases lay outside the gene matches. Germline lookup yields CDR1 SGHNT and CDR2 YYREEE (reference sequence). The CDR3 is 19 amino acids. The CDR3 DNA follows: TGTGCCAGCAGCGGTCCGCGTTTAGCGGGAGGGTTATTGGAGGAGACCCAGTACTTC. Its protein is CASSGPRLAGGLLEETQYF.